Following are 7 T cell receptor beta chains from one sample sequenced in a study of blood T cell repertoires in COVID-19. Measured with immunoSEQ multiplex PCR; TCRdb has only the in-frame clones, and not every one. The table has about 40,000 clones, 80% to 90% seen once. Material: peripheral blood. Receptor source: a human donor in a cohort sampled during active COVID-19.

The count of this clone is one. This sequence joins TRBV6-1 and TRBJ2-5; TRBD1 is a possible D gene (6 bases). CDR1 is MNHNS and CDR2 is SASEGT in the germline V gene. Trimming pared 4 bases from V and 1 base from J, leaving 16 bases between. There are 16 residues in the CDR3. This CDR3 reads CASSVFAWDIQETQYF. CDR3 in DNA: TGTGCCAGCAGTGTTTTCGCCTGGGACATCCAAGAGACCCAGTACTTC.

This chain's CDR3 is CASSQAPQEQGTKAFF. The CDR3 DNA reads TGCGCCAGCAGCCAAGCTCCTCAAGAACAGGGTACTAAAGCTTTCTTT. This sequence joins TRBV4-1 and TRBJ1-1, with a possible D match to TRBD1 (6 bases). Trimming pared 1 base from V and 9 bases from J, leaving 21 bases between. The CDR3 spans 16 residues. CDR1 is MGHRA and CDR2 is YSYEKL in the germline V gene.

This rearrangement joins TRBV29-1 to TRBJ1-3; 7 bases are shared with TRBD1. The CDR3 runs 14 residues. Trimming removed 4 bases from V and 0 bases from J; junction bases left unmatched: 3. CDR1 is SQVTM and CDR2 is ANQGSEA in the germline V gene. The CDR3 nucleotides are TGCAGCGTTGCCGGGACAGCCTCTGGAAACACCATATATTTT. This sequence encodes CSVAGTASGNTIYF.

The V and J genes are TRBV9 and TRBJ1-1; D remains unclear. V was cut by 0 bases and J by 3 bases, with 6 bases left in between. Germline lookup yields CDR1 SGDLS and CDR2 YYNGEE. This CDR3 contains 13 residues. CDR3 nucleotides: TGTGCCAGCAGCGTAGGGCGGGACACTGAAGCTTTCTTT. Encoded protein: CASSVGRDTEAFF.

The chain links TRBV2 to TRBJ1-2; possibly TRBD1 for D (5 bases). The CDR3 is 14 residues long. CDR1 and CDR2 from the germline V gene are SNHLY and FYNNEI. The V gene lost 9 bases and the J gene lost 1 base, with 15 bases spanning the gap. Written as DNA, the CDR3 is TGTGCCAGGGGGGACGGGGGACTTAACTATGGCTACACCTTC. It is translated as CARGDGGLNYGYTF.

The count of this clone is one. The J gene is TRBJ2-1, the V gene TRBV4-2; possible D gene TRBD2, 7 bases. This CDR3 has 16 amino acids. Germline V gene lookup returns CDR1 LGHNA and CDR2 YNFKEQ. V dropped 0 bases and J dropped 4 bases, with 13 bases sitting between them. As DNA, the CDR3 is TGTGCCAGCAGCCAAGAGGCGGGGGCCGGGTACAATGAGCAGTTCTTC. Encoded protein: CASSQEAGAGYNEQFF.

The gene calls are TRBV2 and TRBJ1-6, with 10 bases fitting TRBD1. The CDR3 has 15 residues. The ends lost 4 bases at V and 10 bases at J; junction bases unmatched: 7. The V gene's germline CDR1 is SNHLY and CDR2 FYNNEI. CDR3 protein: CASSGDRGVNSPLHF. CDR3 nucleotide sequence: TGTGCCAGCAGTGGGGACAGGGGTGTGAACTCACCCCTCCACTTT.